The clone carrying this TCR gamma chain was seen ten or more times. No antigen is known for it. The protein that TCRdb holds for this DNA derives from a much larger clone and differs from the translated DNA at residue 6, which likely indicates a read error; the protein shown here is translated from the DNA. Both TRG and TRD chains were sequenced from each sorted sample. TCRdb re-identified clones in the multiplex PCR reads via CATT. The sample has about 30,000 gamma-chain clones, over 1.1% seen once. The source of the sample is a study of γδ T cells in repeated Plasmodium falciparum infection. Study summary: Malian children with intense seasonal malaria exposure were compared with matched Australian children. Four controlled malaria infections with P. falciparum NF54 spanned roughly 97 weeks. Overall study findings and caveats: Malian children's Vdelta2-negative repertoires appeared more expanded and less diverse than Australians'.

Gammadelta T cells were flow-sorted from PBMC into Vgamma9/Vdelta2+ and Vdelta2-negative populations for bulk analysis. CDR3 size: 14 residues. Germline values: CDR1 EGSTGY, CDR2 YDSYTSSV. V lost 3 bases and J lost 2; bases outside the gene matches: 3. Material for sequencing was gamma-delta T cells from blood. This sequence originates from a pool of human donors (malaria-infected and uninfected, not separated). The chain combines TRGV4 with TRGJP2. DNA for the CDR3: TGTGCCACCTGGGATACGAGTAGTGATTGGATCAAGACGTTT. This codes for CATWDTSSDWIKTF.